Below, one T cell receptor beta chain is given with its context. Method: immunoSEQ multiplex PCR; TCRdb's copy keeps in-frame clones and lacks some. This sample yields over 850,000 clones, of which 70% to 80% are seen a single time; about 0.52% belongs to the top ten. This CDR3 spans 12 amino acids. Per germline, CDR1 MNHEY and CDR2 SVGAGI. The germline V and J ends were trimmed by 10 bases and 4 bases, with 14 bases remaining between them. The sample originates from a study of shared clonotypes between healthy human individuals. Across the whole study: Donors had three CD4 naive, three CD4 memory, two CD8 naive and one CD8 memory plate apiece.

The sequence came from a man younger than 35 in good health. Some clones in this sample may be carry-over from other donors' samples. This chain joins TRBV6-5 and TRBJ2-7; a weak D match, TRBD1 (5 bases). Sequencing was carried out using memory CD4+ T cells from PBMCs. As for subset: CD45RA-negative fraction. CDR3 bases: TGTGCCATCAGCAGGGAAGGTTACGAGCAGTACTTC. Residues: CAISREGYEQYF.